Reported below is one T cell receptor (beta chain). Its antigen is still unknown. The entry originates in a study of shared clonotypes between healthy human individuals. General study findings and limits: Blood was the only sampled material, and tissue repertoires likely differ. In contrast to clonotypes shared by all four donors, non-shared clonotypes had lower generation probabilities. What naive subsets generally showed was a larger estimated richness than memory subsets showed.

The CDR3 spans 12 residues. The V and J ends lost 4 bases and 9 bases, in that order; junction bases with no gene match: 3. Germline V CDR1 and CDR2: SGHTA, FQGNSA. TCRdb's table, derived via immunoSEQ multiplex PCR, lists solely in-frame clones and lacks some. The table records more than 1,200,000 clones, around 98.5% of them present only once. Every donor was a Caucasian adult from Nashville, Tennessee. The V and J genes are TRBV7-2 and TRBJ1-5, with 7 bases matching TRBD1. This clonotype was obtained from a man aged 25 to 45 in good health. Material: naive CD4+ T cells sorted from blood. Subset reported: CD45RA+ positively selected. The CDR3 spells CASSSTGWPQHF. The CDR3, as DNA: TGTGCCAGCAGCTCGACAGGGTGGCCCCAGCATTTT.